A selection of T cell receptor beta chains follows, all from one sample in a study of blood T cell repertoires in COVID-19. The assay was immunoSEQ multiplex PCR, and TCRdb's table has in-frame clones only and misses some. The data show tens of thousands of clones, with about 90% seen just once and 10% to 15% held by the top ten. The material sequenced was peripheral blood. These receptors were taken from a man older than 75 with acute or convalescent COVID-19. Both conserved end residues are part of each CDR3. The D gene is left open where the match is weak. The listing skips clone size in some rows; elsewhere it reads once, few, many or a size class.

j_call,clone_size,v_call,d_call,cdr3_nt,cdr3_aa
TRBJ1-1,.,TRBV9,.,TGTGCCAGCAGCGTAGGAACACTGAACACTGAAGCTTTCTTT,CASSVGTLNTEAFF
TRBJ2-2,medium-sized,TRBV7-2,.,TGTGCCAGCAGCCCAGGGCAGGGGCGGAACACCGGGGAGCTGTTTTTT,CASSPGQGRNTGELFF
TRBJ1-2,.,TRBV5-6,.,TGTGCCAGCAGCTTGACAGGGATGGATGGCTACACCTTC,CASSLTGMDGYTF
TRBJ2-5,.,TRBV30,.,TGTGCCTGGAGTGGGTTCGGGGCAGGGGGGAATCAAGAGACCCAGTACTTC,CAWSGFGAGGNQETQYF
TRBJ1-6,.,TRBV7-8,.,TGTGCCAGCAGCTTGGAGGCAAGGACCAATTCACCCCTCCACTTT,CASSLEARTNSPLHF
TRBJ1-2,.,TRBV5-8,.,TGTGCCAGCAGCCTGACAGGAATATTTTATGGCTACACCTTC,CASSLTGIFYGYTF
TRBJ1-4,.,TRBV3-1/TRBV3-2,TRBD1,TGTGCCAGCAGCCCCACGGGACAGGGATGGGAAAAACTGTTTTTT,CASSPTGQGWEKLFF
TRBJ2-7,.,TRBV14,TRBD1,TGTGCCAGCAGCCAAAGGTGGCCCCAAGGGACAGGGAGATTCGACGAGCAGTACTTC,CASSQRWPQGTGRFDEQYF
TRBJ1-4,.,TRBV5-5,.,TGTGCCAGCAGCTTGGCAGTGGGCCCGCGTAATGAAAAACTGTTTTTT,CASSLAVGPRNEKLFF
TRBJ2-7,.,TRBV28,.,TGTGCCAGCACCCTTAGTATTGCCTACGAGCAGTACTTC,CASTLSIAYEQYF
TRBJ1-1,.,TRBV5-4,TRBD1,TGTGCCAGCAGCCTTCGCCAGGGGGTATCGAACACTGAAGCTTTCTTT,CASSLRQGVSNTEAFF
TRBJ1-1,.,TRBV6-2/TRBV6-3,.,TGTGCCAGCAGTAAACAGGGTATGAACACTGAAGCTTTCTTT,CASSKQGMNTEAFF
TRBJ1-3,.,TRBV9,.,TGTGCCAGCAGCGTAGGTACACGAAACACCATATATTTT,CASSVGTRNTIYF
TRBJ1-4,.,TRBV5-1,TRBD1,TGCGCCAGCAGCTTACGACAGGGGACTAATGAAAAACTGTTTTTT,CASSLRQGTNEKLFF
TRBJ1-4,.,TRBV5-1,.,TGCGCCAGCAGCTTGGCGGGGGGGACAAATAATGAAAAACTGTTTTTT,CASSLAGGTNNEKLFF
TRBJ1-1,.,TRBV4-1,.,TGCGCCAGCAGCCAAGATCGAGGCCAGGGCGGTGGTGAAGCTTTCTTT,CASSQDRGQGGGEAFF
TRBJ1-5,.,TRBV19,.,TGTGCCAGTAGCCGGCGGGGTGGCAATCAGCCCCAGCATTTT,CASSRRGGNQPQHF
TRBJ2-4,.,TRBV15,TRBD2,TGTGCCACCAGCAAAGAGAGTAGACTAGCAGGTTTGGGCATAGCCAAAAACATTCAGTACTTC,CATSKESRLAGLGIAKNIQYF
TRBJ2-5,.,TRBV5-4,.,TGTGCCAGCAGCTTGGATCCACAGGGACAAGAGACCCAGTACTTC,CASSLDPQGQETQYF
TRBJ2-3,few,TRBV28,.,TGTGCCAGCAGTTCCTCAGGGCGGAGCACAGATACGCAGTATTTT,CASSSSGRSTDTQYF
TRBJ1-3,.,TRBV5-1,.,TGCGCCAGCAGCCCTATAAACTCTGGAAACACCATATATTTT,CASSPINSGNTIYF
TRBJ1-5,.,TRBV7-9,TRBD1,TGTGCCAGCCAACAGGGGGTCAATCAGCCCCAGCATTTT,CASQQGVNQPQHF
TRBJ1-4,.,TRBV4-1,.,TGCGCCAGCAGCCAGACGGCGGGAGGCAGCGCAAAACTGTTTTTT,CASSQTAGGSAKLFF
TRBJ2-2,few,TRBV29-1,.,TGCAGCGTTGAAGAGCGGGTTGGCACCGGGGAGCTGTTTTTT,CSVEERVGTGELFF
TRBJ2-2,.,TRBV10-2,TRBD2,TGCGCCAGCAGTGAAATTAGCGGGAGGAACACCGGGGAGCTGTTTTTT,CASSEISGRNTGELFF
TRBJ1-4,.,TRBV25-1,TRBD1,TGTGCCAGCAGTGAGGGGACAGGGTACGAAAAACTGTTTTTT,CASSEGTGYEKLFF
TRBJ1-1,.,TRBV18,.,TGTGCCAGCTCACCAGGGGGGGGTGACACTGAAGCTTTCTTT,CASSPGGGDTEAFF
TRBJ1-2,.,TRBV9,.,TGTGCCAGCAGCCCTAGGTCTGTTAACTATGGCTACACCTTC,CASSPRSVNYGYTF
TRBJ2-2,.,TRBV30,.,TGTGCCTGGTTTTCTCAGGGACTCGGGGAGCTGTTTTTT,CAWFSQGLGELFF
TRBJ1-2,.,TRBV25-1,.,TGTGCCAGCAGCGCAGGGGTCGCTGGCTACACCTTC,CASSAGVAGYTF
TRBJ1-1,.,TRBV3-1/TRBV3-2,TRBD1,TGTGCCAGCAGCCAGGGGGACAGCAACACTGAAGCTTTCTTT,CASSQGDSNTEAFF
TRBJ2-5,.,TRBV5-8,.,TGTGCCAGCAGCCCCCGGAGGGAGACCCAGTACTTC,CASSPRRETQYF
TRBJ1-2,.,TRBV28,.,TGTGCCAGCAGTTTTAATTATGGCTACACCTTC,CASSFNYGYTF
TRBJ2-2,.,TRBV5-1,.,TGCGCCAGCAGCTGGGGAGTCGGCGGGGAGCTGTTTTTT,CASSWGVGGELFF
TRBJ1-2,.,TRBV27,.,TGTGCCAGCAGTCTCTCGTTTATCCACAGGGAAAGAGGGGGCTACACCTTC,CASSLSFIHRERGGYTF
TRBJ2-5,.,TRBV5-4,.,TGTGCCAGCAGCCAACGGGACTCTCCTATCGGAGAGACCCAGTACTTC,CASSQRDSPIGETQYF
TRBJ2-1,.,TRBV6-4,TRBD2,TGTGCCAGCAGTGACTCGAGGCTAGCGGGTTTGGATGAGCAGTTCTTC,CASSDSRLAGLDEQFF
TRBJ1-6,.,TRBV7-9,TRBD1,TGTGCCAGCAGCTTGGACCGACAGGGGTATTCACCCCTCCACTTT,CASSLDRQGYSPLHF
TRBJ1-1,.,TRBV12-3/TRBV12-4,.,TGTGCCAGCAGTTTATTTCCTACCACTGAAGCTTTCTTT,CASSLFPTTEAFF
TRBJ2-2,.,TRBV5-4,.,TGTGCCAGCAGCTTTCGACATAACACCGGGGAGCTGTTTTTT,CASSFRHNTGELFF
TRBJ1-1,.,TRBV11-2,.,TGTGCCAGCAGCTTAGCCAGGAACACTGAAGCTTTCTTT,CASSLARNTEAFF
TRBJ2-2,once,TRBV5-1,.,TGCGCCAGCAGCTTGGGGCGGGGGCCCACCGGGGAGCTGTTTTTT,CASSLGRGPTGELFF
TRBJ2-7,.,TRBV5-1,.,TGCGCCAGCAGCTTGGGTTACAGTTCAGGGTCCTACGAGCAGTACTTC,CASSLGYSSGSYEQYF
TRBJ1-5,.,TRBV6-5,.,TGTGCCAGCAGTCCAGCGCCCAATCAGCCCCAGCATTTT,CASSPAPNQPQHF
TRBJ1-4,once,TRBV19,.,TGTGCCAGTAGTCCCAGGGGCATTAATGAAAAACTGTTTTTT,CASSPRGINEKLFF